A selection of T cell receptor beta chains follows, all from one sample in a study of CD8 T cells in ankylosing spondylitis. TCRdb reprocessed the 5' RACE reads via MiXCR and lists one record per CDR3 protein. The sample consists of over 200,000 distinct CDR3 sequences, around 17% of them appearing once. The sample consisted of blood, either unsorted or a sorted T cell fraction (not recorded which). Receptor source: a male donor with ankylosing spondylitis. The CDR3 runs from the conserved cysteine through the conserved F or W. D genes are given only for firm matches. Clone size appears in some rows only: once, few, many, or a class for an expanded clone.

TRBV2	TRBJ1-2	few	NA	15	TGTGCCAGCAGTGAGAGGATGCCTTACAGCTATGGCTACACCTTC	CASSERMPYSYGYTF
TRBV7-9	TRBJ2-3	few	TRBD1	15	TGTGCCAGCAAAACTACAGGGGGCGCCGGAGATACGCAGTATTTT	CASKTTGGAGDTQYF
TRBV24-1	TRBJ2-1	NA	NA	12	TGTGCCACCAGTGATTTCCCAGATGAGCAGTTCTTC	CATSDFPDEQFF
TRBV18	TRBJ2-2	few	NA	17	TGTGCCAGCTCACCTACTATCCGGGACTCGAACACCGGGGAGCTGTTTTTT	CASSPTIRDSNTGELFF
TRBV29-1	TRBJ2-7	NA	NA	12	TGCAGCGTTGTAGGAGACCGCTACGAGCAGTACTTC	CSVVGDRYEQYF
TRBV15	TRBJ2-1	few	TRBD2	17	TGTGCCACCAGCAGTGCGGGAGGACGTCACTCCTACAATGAGCAGTTCTTC	CATSSAGGRHSYNEQFF
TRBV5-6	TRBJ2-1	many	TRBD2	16	TGTGCCAGCGCCCCCCGGGAATCTAGCGGGCTCAATGAGCAGTTCTTC	CASAPRESSGLNEQFF
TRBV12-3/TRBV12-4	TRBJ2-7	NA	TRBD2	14	TGTGCCAGCAGTCCGGGACTAGCAAGCGGCGAGCAGTACTTC	CASSPGLASGEQYF
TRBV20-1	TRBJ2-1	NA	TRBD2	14	TGCAGTGCTAGCCTCCCGGGACTAGCAGTGGAGCAGTTCTTC	CSASLPGLAVEQFF
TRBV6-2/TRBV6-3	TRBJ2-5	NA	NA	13	TGTGCCAGCAACGGCAGGGCCCAAGAGACCCAGTACTTC	CASNGRAQETQYF
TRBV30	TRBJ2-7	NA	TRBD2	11	TGTGCCATAGGGACTAGCGCCGAGCAGTACTTC	CAIGTSAEQYF
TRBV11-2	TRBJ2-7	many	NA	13	TGTGCCAGCAGCCTTTGGGGTTCCTACGAGCAGTACTTC	CASSLWGSYEQYF
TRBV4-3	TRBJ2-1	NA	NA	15	TGCGCCAGCAGCCGCGAACGGATCGGGTTTAATGAGCAGTTCTTC	CASSRERIGFNEQFF
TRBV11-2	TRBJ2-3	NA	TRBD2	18	TGTGCCAGCAGCGGGGTAGCGGGAGCGTCGAAGGAGACGGATACGCAGTATTTT	CASSGVAGASKETDTQYF
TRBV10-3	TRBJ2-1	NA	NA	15	TGTGCCATCAGTGAGTCGGGGGCAGTCCCTGGGGAGCAGTTCTTC	CAISESGAVPGEQFF
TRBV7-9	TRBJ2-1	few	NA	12	TGTGCCAGCAGCTTCCCCCTCAATGAGCAGTTCTTC	CASSFPLNEQFF
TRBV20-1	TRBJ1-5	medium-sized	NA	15	TGCAGTGCTAGAGAGTTAGGGTCCGACAATCAGCCCCAGCATTTT	CSARELGSDNQPQHF
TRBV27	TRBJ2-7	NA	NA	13	TGTGCCAGCAGTACCCAGGGAAGTCACGAGCAGTACTTC	CASSTQGSHEQYF
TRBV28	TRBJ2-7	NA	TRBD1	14	TGTGCCAGCAGTCCACTGACAGGGGGCGCCGAGCAGTACTTC	CASSPLTGGAEQYF
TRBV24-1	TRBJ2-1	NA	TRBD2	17	TGTGCCACCAGTGGAACTAGCGGGATACTCTCCTACAATGAGCAGTTCTTC	CATSGTSGILSYNEQFF
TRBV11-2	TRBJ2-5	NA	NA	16	TGTGCCAGCAGCTTAGTGAGCACACCACTCCAAGAGACCCAGTACTTC	CASSLVSTPLQETQYF
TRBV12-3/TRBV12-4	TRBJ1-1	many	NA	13	TGTGCCAGCAGTCTAGCGTTTGGCACTGAAGCTTTCTTT	CASSLAFGTEAFF
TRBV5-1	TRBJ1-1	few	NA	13	TGCGCCAGCAGCGGTCAGCTAAACACTGAAGCTTTCTTT	CASSGQLNTEAFF
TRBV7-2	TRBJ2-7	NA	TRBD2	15	TGTGCCAGCAGCCTCCGGACTAGCGTAACCTACGAGCAGTACTTC	CASSLRTSVTYEQYF
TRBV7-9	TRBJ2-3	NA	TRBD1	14	TGTGCCAGCAGCCCGACAGGGACCGGGGATACGCAGTATTTT	CASSPTGTGDTQYF
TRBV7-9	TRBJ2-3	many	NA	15	TGTGCCAGCAGCTCCGGGACGGGTCCTACCGATACGCAGTATTTT	CASSSGTGPTDTQYF
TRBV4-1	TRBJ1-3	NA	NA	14	TGCGCCAGCAGCCAAGGGACGGGTGGAAACACCATATATTTT	CASSQGTGGNTIYF
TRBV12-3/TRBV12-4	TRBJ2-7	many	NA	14	TGTGCCAGCAGTCCCGGGACCGCTTCTTACGAGCAGTACTTC	CASSPGTASYEQYF
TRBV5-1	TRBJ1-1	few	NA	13	TGCGCCAGCAGCAGTCTAGGGAGGTCTGAAGCTTTCTTT	CASSSLGRSEAFF
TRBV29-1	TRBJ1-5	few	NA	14	TGCAGCGTTGCCAGCGGGGATAGCAATCAGCCCCAGCATTTT	CSVASGDSNQPQHF
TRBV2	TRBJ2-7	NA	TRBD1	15	TGTGCCAGCGTAAGGAAAGGGACAGGGGAGTGGGAGCAGTACTTC	CASVRKGTGEWEQYF
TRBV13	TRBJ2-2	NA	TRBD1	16	TGTGCCAGCAGCTTAGAAGACAGGGTGAGCACCGGGGAGCTGTTTTTT	CASSLEDRVSTGELFF
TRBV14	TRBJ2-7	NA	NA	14	TGTGCCAGCAGCCAATCAACAGGGTTCTACGAGCAGTACTTC	CASSQSTGFYEQYF
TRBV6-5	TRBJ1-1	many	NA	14	TGTGCCAGCAGTTACGACTTAATGAACACTGAAGCTTTCTTT	CASSYDLMNTEAFF
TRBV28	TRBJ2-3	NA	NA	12	TGTGCCAGCAGGGGTAAGACAGATACGCAGTATTTT	CASRGKTDTQYF
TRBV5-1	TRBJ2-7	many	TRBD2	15	TGCGCCAGCAGTTACGGACTAGCGGGTTACTACGAGCAGTACTTC	CASSYGLAGYYEQYF
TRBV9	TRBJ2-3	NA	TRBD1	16	TGTGCCAGCAGCGAAGGGACAGGGAGTCTTACAGATACGCAGTATTTT	CASSEGTGSLTDTQYF